The rows below give T cell receptor beta chains drawn from one sample of a study of graft-versus-host responses after intestinal transplantation. Some clones are missing from TCRdb's copy, which holds only in-frame ones; the method was immunoSEQ multiplex PCR. The sample lists tens of thousands of clones; 85% to 95% were seen once. Their cognate antigens are unknown. This material consisted of unstimulated CD4+ T cells sorted from spleen or lymph node cells, taken before transplant. The receptors here all came from a human donor who was the organ donor for an intestinal transplant. Each CDR3 is given with its conserved first and last residue. D genes are given only for firm matches. Not every row has a clone size; where given, it reads once, few, many or a size class.

abundance	len	v_gene	d_gene	j_gene	CDR3nt	CDR3aa
.	15	TRBV21-1	.	TRBJ1-1	TGTGCCAGACCGAAATACAGGGGGCAATTGACTGAAGCTTTCTTT	CARPKYRGQLTEAFF
.	14	TRBV6-1	TRBD2	TRBJ2-3	TGTGCCAGCAGAGCGGGACTAGCGGGAGGTACGCAGTATTTT	CASRAGLAGGTQYF
.	17	TRBV7-2	TRBD1	TRBJ1-2	TGTGCCAGCAGCCAGGACGGGAGGGGGACAGGGAATAGAGGCTACACCTTC	CASSQDGRGTGNRGYTF
.	12	TRBV10-3	.	TRBJ2-7	TGTGCCATCAGTGAGGGACTCTACGAGCAGTACTTC	CAISEGLYEQYF
.	19	TRBV19	TRBD2	TRBJ2-1	TGTGCCAGTAGTAATGGACTAGCGGGAGGACAGAGCTCCTACAATGAGCAGTTCTTC	CASSNGLAGGQSSYNEQFF
once	17	TRBV5-1	TRBD1	TRBJ1-3	TGCGCCAGCAGCTTGTCCGCAGGGGGGCCCTCTGGAAACACCATATATTTT	CASSLSAGGPSGNTIYF
.	14	TRBV4-2	.	TRBJ2-1	TGTGCCAGCAGCACATGGGACAACTCGGATGAGCAGTTCTTC	CASSTWDNSDEQFF
.	14	TRBV18	.	TRBJ2-2	TGTGCCAGCTCCCCTCAGGGGAACACCGGGGAGCTGTTTTTT	CASSPQGNTGELFF
.	13	TRBV5-4	.	TRBJ2-3	TGTGCCAGCAGCTTCTTCGTAACAGATACGCAGTATTTT	CASSFFVTDTQYF
.	18	TRBV9	TRBD2	TRBJ2-1	TGTGCCAGCAGCGTGGGGACTAGCGGGAAGTACTCCTACAATGAGCAGTTCTTC	CASSVGTSGKYSYNEQFF
.	15	TRBV5-1	.	TRBJ2-5	TGCGCCAGCAGTCGTACTGCGAATATACAAGAGACCCAGTACTTC	CASSRTANIQETQYF
.	15	TRBV5-1	.	TRBJ2-1	TGCGCCAGCAGCTTACCCACTAGTACTCTCAATGAGCAGTTCTTC	CASSLPTSTLNEQFF
once	15	TRBV28	TRBD1	TRBJ2-7	TGTGCCAGCAGTAAACCAGGACAGGGCTCCTACGAGCAGTACTTC	CASSKPGQGSYEQYF
.	14	TRBV28	TRBD1	TRBJ1-2	TGTGCCAGCAGTTCTCGTTCCTCGACAGGGGCTAACACCTTC	CASSSRSSTGANTF
once	14	TRBV27	.	TRBJ2-7	TGTGCCAGCAGTCTGAAACGACTAGTCGGCGAGCAGTACTTC	CASSLKRLVGEQYF
.	15	TRBV28	.	TRBJ1-2	TGTGCCAGCATCACGACGGGGATCGCTAACTATGGCTACACCTTC	CASITTGIANYGYTF
.	16	TRBV4-1	TRBD2	TRBJ2-2	TGCGCCAGCAGCCAAGGACTAGCGGGGTCTCCCGGGGAGCTGTTTTTT	CASSQGLAGSPGELFF
.	15	TRBV7-2	.	TRBJ1-4	TGTGCCAGCAGCTCCTCAGGGAGGTTAAATGAAAAACTGTTTTTT	CASSSSGRLNEKLFF
once	14	TRBV7-9	.	TRBJ2-1	TGTGCCAGCAGCTTAGCTAGCGCCAACAATGAGCAGTTCTTC	CASSLASANNEQFF
.	15	TRBV5-1	TRBD2	TRBJ2-5	TGCGCCAGCAGCTCACTAGCGACAACGGAAGAGACCCAGTACTTC	CASSSLATTEETQYF
.	13	TRBV28	.	TRBJ1-6	TGTGCCAGCAGTTACAACAGGGACTCACCCCTCCACTTT	CASSYNRDSPLHF
.	14	TRBV5-4	TRBD2	TRBJ2-1	TGTGCCAGCAGGCACGGGACTACCTACAATGAGCAGTTCTTC	CASRHGTTYNEQFF
.	16	TRBV19	TRBD2	TRBJ2-5	TGTGCCAGTAGTAATGCCGGGACTAGCGGGGCTGAGACCCAGTACTTC	CASSNAGTSGAETQYF
once	15	TRBV6-5	.	TRBJ2-3	TGTGCCAGCAGTTACTCGGCGGGACGGGCAGATACGCAGTATTTT	CASSYSAGRADTQYF
.	19	TRBV4-2	TRBD2	TRBJ2-7	TGTGCCAGCAGCCAAGTCGAAGGTAGACTAGCGGGAGGTGTCTACGAGCAGTACTTC	CASSQVEGRLAGGVYEQYF
.	13	TRBV7-8	.	TRBJ1-2	TGTGCCAGCAGCTTAGCGGGGGGGTCGGGCTACACCTTC	CASSLAGGSGYTF
.	14	TRBV19	.	TRBJ1-4	TGTGCCACCTCGAGGGGGTTTTATAATGAAAAACTGTTTTTT	CATSRGFYNEKLFF
.	16	TRBV11-1	.	TRBJ2-3	TGTGCCAGCAGCTCCCACGCAGGCCGCTCCACAGATACGCAGTATTTT	CASSSHAGRSTDTQYF
.	12	TRBV28	.	TRBJ2-7	TGTGCCAGCAGTTTACGTCTCTACGAGCAGTACTTC	CASSLRLYEQYF
once	15	TRBV2	TRBD2	TRBJ2-5	TGTGCCAGCAGTGTTCAAGGGACTAGCCAGGAGACCCAGTACTTC	CASSVQGTSQETQYF
.	16	TRBV4-2	TRBD2	TRBJ2-1	TGTGCCAGCAGCCTCCAAGCGGGAGAGTCCCACAATGAGCAGTTCTTC	CASSLQAGESHNEQFF
.	16	TRBV5-1	TRBD2	TRBJ2-2	TGCGCCAGCAGCTCCTTACTAGCGGGAGGCACCGGGGAGCTGTTTTTT	CASSSLLAGGTGELFF